This TCR beta chain appears in the sequencing data of a study of neurological immune-mediated disorders. Study at large: About 90% of the roughly 34 multiple sclerosis patients had relapsing-remitting disease; 3 had secondary progressive.

This clonotype was observed a few times. No antigen is known for it. A much larger clone lies one base from this, so it may be a read error. The cDNA was produced through 5'RACE with 10-nucleotide random UMIs. TCRdb redid the calling of the 5' RACE reads with MiXCR, one entry per CDR3 protein. The data contain around 62,000 distinct CDR3 sequences, under 5% of them seen just once; the ten biggest clones take up roughly 2.8%. Overall study results and limits: Among expanded clones, no CDR3 amino acid sequences were shared across subjects, a pattern suggesting private repertoires in all groups. Multiple sclerosis, the disease with the least TCR clonal expansion, fell below healthy controls, whereas HTLV-1-associated myelopathy showed the most.

The CDR3 loop spans 14 amino acids. Germline V lookup: CDR1 DFQATT, CDR2 SNEGSKA (reference sequence). Trimming removed 2 bases at V and 4 bases at J, with 14 bases between. The sample taken for sequencing was PBMCs. The gene calls are TRBV20-1 and TRBJ1-1, with D possibly TRBD1 on 5 matching bases. The receptor's source is a man in his fifties with multiple sclerosis. CDR3: CSARPGKGFTEAFF. As DNA, the CDR3 is TGCAGTGCTAGACCGGGAAAGGGGTTCACTGAAGCTTTCTTT.